The T cell receptor beta chain described here comes from a study of PD-L1 blockade in urothelial cancer. Across the study: Each patient had 0 to 3 earlier chemotherapy regimens. Blood was analyzed 3 weeks (second dose) and 6 weeks after treatment start.

Concerning this clone: Other DNA sequences within the sample encode an identical CDR3.

Trimming cost V 6 bases and J 6 bases; bases outside gene matches: 5. Germline CDR1 SGHTA, CDR2 FQGTGA. The CDR3 has 13 residues. The protocol was immunoSEQ multiplex PCR, while the TCRdb copy is restricted to in-frame clones and leaves out a portion. Among tens of thousands of clones listed, 82% were seen once. The sequence derives from a man in his 70s with urothelial cancer. The chain employs TRBV7-3 and TRBJ2-1; 7 nucleotides agree with TRBD2. Sequencing used PBMCs, obtained around atezolizumab (anti-PD-L1) treatment. In DNA, the CDR3 is TGTGCCAGCAGTTTGGGAGGGGCCAATGAGCAGTTCTTC. This gives the protein CASSLGGANEQFF.